These 3 T cell receptor beta chains were sequenced from one sample in a study of T cells after yellow fever vaccination. TCRdb re-called the 5' RACE reads with MiXCR, one entry per CDR3 protein. The sample has under 6,000 distinct CDR3 sequences; 3.5% to 4.5% are singletons. The sequencing used PBMCs, either bulk or a sorted T-cell subset (CD4+, CD8+, memory, or dextramer-sorted; not recorded which), collected 15 days after the yellow fever booster vaccination. These receptors all come from a man in his thirties or forties who received the YFV17D yellow fever vaccine.

This clonotype has a count of ten or more. This chain links TRBV5-4 with TRBJ1-2; D uncertain. The CDR3 spans 14 residues. The V gene's germline CDR1 is SGHNT and CDR2 YYREEE (reference sequence). The germline V and J ends were trimmed by 0 bases and 7 bases, with 13 bases remaining between them. The CDR3 nucleotides read TGTGCCAGCAGCTTGGCCTCGACGGCGGGTGGCTACACCTTC. Its protein is CASSLASTAGGYTF.

This clonotype was seen ten or more times. The chain uses TRBV10-3 and TRBJ2-5; D gene uncertain. V gave up 4 bases and J gave up 3 bases, with 9 bases separating them. The CDR3 totals 13 residues. Germline V gives CDR1 ENHRY, CDR2 SYGVKD. The CDR3 DNA is TGTGCCATCAGTGGGAACAGCAAAGAGACCCAGTACTTC. Translating it yields CAISGNSKETQYF.

This clonotype was observed many times. V is TRBV5-4 and J is TRBJ2-7; D is unclear. V dropped 2 bases and J dropped 0 bases, with 6 bases sitting between them. CDR3 length equals 13 residues. CDR1 and CDR2 (germline): SGHNT, YYREEE (reference sequence). The CDR3, as DNA: TGTGCCAGCAGCTTCGACCCCTCCTACGAGCAGTACTTC. This sequence encodes CASSFDPSYEQYF.